Following are 5 T cell receptor beta chains from one sample sequenced in a study of post-analysis software for immune sequencing data. These receptors lack a known antigen. Unique molecular identifiers had been added to the TCR beta cDNA libraries. MiXCR, run by TCRdb on the PCR reads, gives a single entry per CDR3 protein. The sample carries roughly 870,000 distinct CDR3 sequences, approximately 50% recorded once. Study observations and caveats: TRBV segments more frequent in patients than in controls numbered about five and included TRBV5-6, TRBV5-1 and TRBV20-1.

Material for sequencing was blood. These receptors were taken from a girl under 18 with multiple sclerosis.

The rearrangement uses TRBV7-2 and TRBJ2-3; 8 bases fit TRBD2. V trimming: 5 bases; J trimming: 4 bases; junction bases outside the gene matches: 11. The CDR3 loop spans 16 amino acids. CDR1 SGHTA and CDR2 FQGNSA come from the germline V gene. The CDR3 region is CASSPGVAGYPDTQYF. The CDR3 DNA is TGTGCCAGCAGCCCTGGGGTAGCGGGGTACCCAGATACGCAGTATTTT.

Only a few counts were recorded for this clonotype. The chain is built from TRBV4-1 and TRBJ2-7; TRBD2 matches 13 bases. This CDR3 contains 15 residues. CDR1 MGHRA and CDR2 YSYEKL come from the germline V gene. V trimming: 1 base; J trimming: 7 bases; junction bases outside the gene matches: 4. CDR3 DNA sequence: TGCGCCAGCAGCCAAGTACTAGCGGGAGGGGATGAGCAGTACTTC. It specifies CASSQVLAGGDEQYF.

This rearrangement joins TRBV20-1 to TRBJ2-3; 11 bases line up with TRBD2. The junction had 5 bases not matched to a gene; V was cut back by 4 bases and J by 5 bases. Germline V gene data show CDR1 as DFQATT and CDR2 as SNEGSKA (reference sequence). The CDR3 loop spans 14 amino acids. CDR3 in amino acids: CSAIIAGGLDTQYF. The CDR3 nucleotides are TGCAGTGCTATTATAGCGGGGGGGCTAGATACGCAGTATTTT.

The chain has TRBV9 and TRBJ1-2; 7 bases agree with TRBD1. V was clipped by 4 bases and J by 3 bases; unmatched bases: 9. Germline V gene lookup returns CDR1 SGDLS and CDR2 YYNGEE. The CDR3 contains 15 residues. The CDR3: CASSPTGTDHYGYTF. CDR3 DNA: TGTGCCAGCAGCCCTACCGGGACAGACCACTATGGCTACACCTTC.

This clonotype occurred a few times. CDR3 residues: CASSADAYNEQFF. CDR3 in DNA: TGTGCCAGCAGCGCCGACGCTTACAATGAGCAGTTCTTC. The chain couples TRBV9 to TRBJ2-1; D is unresolved. Germline V CDR1 and CDR2: SGDLS, YYNGEE. Trimming pared 3 bases from V and 4 bases from J, leaving 8 bases between. The CDR3 has 13 amino acids.